This TCR beta chain was sequenced for a study of blood T cell repertoires in COVID-19. At the level of the study: PBMCs, B-cell-depleted T cells, or T cells were the source of the cDNA or gDNA that made up the material.

Trimming took 3 bases from V and 4 from J; bases not matched to a gene: 7. The CDR3 spans 16 residues. The germline V gene has CDR1 SGHVS and CDR2 FQNEAQ. Enrolled during active infection, Seattle patients were then followed longitudinally. Original analysis: Estimated nucleated cell counts came from reference gene primer amplification. Libraries were prepared by immunoSEQ multiplex PCR; TCRdb keeps only in-frame clonotypes and omits some of them. V, J and clone size reflect that table, while D and trimming were determined from the DNA. In the table there are 200,000 to 250,000 clones, around 86% of which are singletons.

The clonotype was recovered from a woman older than 75 with COVID-19, enrolled during active disease. This chain joins TRBV7-8 and TRBJ1-5; TRBD1 matches 9 bases. Sequenced input: peripheral blood. This CDR3 is CASSFWDRVPNQPQHF. Here the CDR3 DNA reads TGTGCCAGCAGCTTCTGGGACAGGGTTCCTAATCAGCCCCAGCATTTT.